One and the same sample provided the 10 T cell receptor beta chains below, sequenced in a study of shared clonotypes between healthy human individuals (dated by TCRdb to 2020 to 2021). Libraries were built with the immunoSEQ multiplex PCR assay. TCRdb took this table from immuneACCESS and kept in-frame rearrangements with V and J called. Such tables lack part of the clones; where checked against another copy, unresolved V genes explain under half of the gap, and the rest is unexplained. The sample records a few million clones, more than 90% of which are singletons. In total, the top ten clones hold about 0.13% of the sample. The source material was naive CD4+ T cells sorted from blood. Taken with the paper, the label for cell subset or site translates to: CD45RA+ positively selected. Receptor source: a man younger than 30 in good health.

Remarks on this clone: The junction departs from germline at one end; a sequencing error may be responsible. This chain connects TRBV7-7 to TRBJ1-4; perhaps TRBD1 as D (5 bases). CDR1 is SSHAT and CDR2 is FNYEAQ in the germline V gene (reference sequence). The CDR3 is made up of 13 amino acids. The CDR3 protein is CASSLERGEKLFF. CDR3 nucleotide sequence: TGTGCTAGCAGCTTAGAGCGGGGGGAAAAACTGTTTTTT.

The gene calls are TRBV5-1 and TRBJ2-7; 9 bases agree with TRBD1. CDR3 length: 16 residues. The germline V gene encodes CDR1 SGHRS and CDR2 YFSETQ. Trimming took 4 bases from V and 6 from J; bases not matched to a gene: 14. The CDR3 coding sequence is TGCGCCAGCAGCGTCGGTCACGCGGGACAGGGAGGCGAGCAGTACTTC. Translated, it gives CASSVGHAGQGGEQYF.

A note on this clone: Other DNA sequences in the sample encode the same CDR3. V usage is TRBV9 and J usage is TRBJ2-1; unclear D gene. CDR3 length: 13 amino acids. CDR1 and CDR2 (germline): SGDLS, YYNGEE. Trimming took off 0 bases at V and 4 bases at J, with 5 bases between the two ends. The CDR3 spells CASSVAQYNEQFF. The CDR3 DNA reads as TGTGCCAGCAGCGTAGCTCAGTACAATGAGCAGTTCTTC.

The CDR3 here is CASSPAEVSSYEQYF. For the CDR3, the DNA is TGTGCCAGCAGTCCAGCAGAGGTCAGCTCCTACGAGCAGTACTTC. The chain links TRBV28 to TRBJ2-7, with unresolved D. The CDR3 spans 15 residues. Germline V CDR1 and CDR2: MDHEN, SYDVKM. V was trimmed by 5 bases and J by 0 bases, leaving 14 bases between them.

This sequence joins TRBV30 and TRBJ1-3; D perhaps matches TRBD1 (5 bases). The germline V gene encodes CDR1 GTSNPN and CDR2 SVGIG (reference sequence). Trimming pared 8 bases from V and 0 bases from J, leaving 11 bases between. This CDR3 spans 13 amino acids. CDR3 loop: CAGGLNSGNTIYF. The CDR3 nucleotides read TGTGCCGGGGGACTGAACTCTGGAAACACCATATATTTT.

The DNA for the CDR3 is TGTGCCAGCAGCCCCGACGGAGTCCAGCCCCAGCATTTT. It is translated as CASSPDGVQPQHF. The chain uses TRBV7-6 and TRBJ1-5; the D is unclear. This CDR3 is 13 amino acids long. Germline values: CDR1 SGHVS, CDR2 FNYEAQ. V was shortened by 5 bases and J by 7 bases, with 12 bases between the two germline ends.

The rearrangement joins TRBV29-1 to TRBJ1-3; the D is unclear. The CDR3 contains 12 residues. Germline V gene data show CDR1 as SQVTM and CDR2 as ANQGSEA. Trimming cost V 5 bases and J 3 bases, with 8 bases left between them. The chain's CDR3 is CSVSEVGNTIYF. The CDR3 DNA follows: TGCAGCGTTTCCGAGGTTGGAAACACCATATATTTT.

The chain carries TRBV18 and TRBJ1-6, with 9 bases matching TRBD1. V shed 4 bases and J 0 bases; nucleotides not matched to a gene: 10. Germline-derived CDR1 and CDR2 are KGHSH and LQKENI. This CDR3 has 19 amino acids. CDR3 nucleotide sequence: TGTGCCAGCTCACGTAATACCGGGACAGGGAGCTCCTATAATTCACCCCTCCACTTT. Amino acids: CASSRNTGTGSSYNSPLHF.

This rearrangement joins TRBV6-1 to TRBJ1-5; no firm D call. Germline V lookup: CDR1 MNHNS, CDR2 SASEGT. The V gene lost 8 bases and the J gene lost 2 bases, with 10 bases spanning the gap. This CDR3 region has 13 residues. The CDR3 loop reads CASVGGRNQPQHF. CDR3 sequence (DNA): TGTGCCAGCGTGGGCGGCCGCAATCAGCCCCAGCATTTT.

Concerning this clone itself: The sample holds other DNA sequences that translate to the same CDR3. CDR3 nucleotide sequence: TGTGCCAGCAGCTCGGACAGCTATGGCTACACCTTC. Residues: CASSSDSYGYTF. The gene calls are TRBV7-2 and TRBJ1-2; D possibly corresponds to TRBD1 (6 bases). V was trimmed by 4 bases and J by 4 bases, leaving 7 bases between them. The V gene's germline CDR1 is SGHTA and CDR2 FQGNSA. The CDR3 spans 12 residues. Full variable domain (remainder filled in from reference TRBV7-2 and TRBJ1-2): GAGVSQSPSNKVTEKGKDVELRCDPISGHTALYWYRQSLGQGLEFLIYFQGNSAPDKSGLPSDRFSAERTGGSVSTLTIQRTQQEDSAVYLCASSSDSYGYTFGSGTRLTVV.